A single sample gave rise to the 14 T cell receptor beta chains below, sequenced in a study of blood T cells in healthy people across ages. The second PCR ran about 6 to 12 cycles with a sample-barcoded 5' primer and J-beta primers. TCRdb called the 5' RACE reads again in MiXCR, with one record for every CDR3 protein. The sample records more than 1.4 million distinct CDR3 sequences, roughly 40% being singletons. The sequenced sample consisted of blood. All receptors derive from a woman aged 18-29 years in good health.

Only a few counts were recorded for this clonotype. V gene TRBV7-9 combines with J gene TRBJ2-5; D not resolved. The germline V gene has CDR1 SEHNR and CDR2 FQNEAQ (reference sequence). Trimming took 0 bases from V and 4 from J, leaving 12 bases between them. The CDR3 runs to 15 residues. This chain's CDR3 is CASSLAARSLETQYF. The DNA of the CDR3 is TGTGCCAGCAGCTTAGCGGCAAGGAGTCTAGAGACCCAGTACTTC. The whole variable domain, remainder taken from reference TRBV7-9 and TRBJ2-5, is DTGVSQNPRHKITKRGQNVTFRCDPISEHNRLYWYRQTLGQGPEFLTYFQNEAQLEKSRLLSDRFSAERPKGSFSTLEIQRTEQGDSAMYLCASSLAARSLETQYFGPGTRLLVL.

The sample holds a few counts of this clonotype. The V call is TRBV5-1, the J call TRBJ2-1, with 12 bases matching TRBD2. The ends lost 0 bases at V and 5 bases at J; junction bases unmatched: 3. CDR3 length: 16 amino acids. Germline V gives CDR1 SGHRS, CDR2 YFSETQ. CDR3 region: CASSLEGLAGHNEQFF. CDR3 bases: TGCGCCAGCAGCTTGGAGGGACTAGCGGGCCACAATGAGCAGTTCTTC.

This chain links TRBV6-6 with TRBJ1-6, with 7 bases fitting TRBD1. This CDR3 is built from 15 residues. CDR1 is MNHNY, CDR2 SVGAGI, per germline (reference sequence). The V gene end was trimmed by 6 bases and the J gene end by 6 bases; junction bases not matched to a gene: 8. CDR3 sequence reads: CASSPVGQSNSPLHF. CDR3 nucleotides: TGTGCCAGCAGCCCCGTGGGACAGAGTAATTCACCCCTCCACTTT.

The gene calls are TRBV15 and TRBJ2-5, with D possibly being TRBD1 (6 bases). The V end lost 1 base, the J end lost 2 bases, and 14 bases lay between the germline ends. CDR1 and CDR2 from the germline V gene are LNHNV and YYDKDF (reference sequence). The CDR3 sequence is 16 residues long. The DNA for the CDR3 is TGTGCCACCAGCAGAGCCCGGACAGAGGGTCAAGAGACCCAGTACTTC. It encodes CATSRARTEGQETQYF.

The chain has TRBV20-1 and TRBJ2-3; the match to TRBD2 covers 9 bases. The CDR3 spans 15 residues. From germline, CDR1 is DFQATT and CDR2 SNEGSKA (reference sequence). V was pared by 5 bases and J by 2 bases, with 8 bases of the junction left unmatched. CDR3 in DNA: TGCAGTGCTGTGCCGACTAGCGGTTTCACAGATACGCAGTATTTT. Translation: CSAVPTSGFTDTQYF.

V is TRBV20-1 and J is TRBJ2-7; the match to TRBD2 covers 9 bases. There are 16 residues in the CDR3. Germline V gives CDR1 DFQATT, CDR2 SNEGSKA (reference sequence). With 0 bases clipped from V and 2 bases from J, the junction kept 8 bases outside the gene matches. This CDR3 reads CSARDVSSGNPYEQYF. DNA for the CDR3: TGCAGTGCTAGAGATGTATCTAGCGGGAACCCCTACGAGCAGTACTTC.

This clonotype was counted only a few times. The rearrangement uses TRBV4-1 and TRBJ1-2, with D unclear. CDR1 is MGHRA, CDR2 YSYEKL, per germline. The length of the CDR3 is 17 residues. The V and J ends lost 1 base and 0 bases respectively, with 15 bases between them. This chain's CDR3 is CASSQVPVGASNYGYTF. The CDR3 coding sequence is TGCGCCAGCAGCCAAGTACCGGTTGGAGCTTCTAACTATGGCTACACCTTC.

The chain recombines TRBV7-2 with TRBJ2-7; tentative D call: TRBD2 (7 bases). The CDR3 is made up of 16 amino acids. V was cut by 5 bases and J by 2 bases, with 19 bases left in between. The germline V gene has CDR1 SGHTA and CDR2 FQGNSA. The CDR3 nucleotides are TGTGCCAGCAGCAGGGGGGGGACTTTCGACCCCTACGAGCAGTACTTC. It translates to CASSRGGTFDPYEQYF. Variable domain in full (rest from reference TRBV7-2 and TRBJ2-7): GAGVSQSPSNKVTEKGKDVELRCDPISGHTALYWYRQSLGQGLEFLIYFQGNSAPDKSGLPSDRFSAERTGGSVSTLTIQRTQQEDSAVYLCASSRGGTFDPYEQYFGPGTRLTVT.

The rearrangement links TRBV20-1 to TRBJ2-5, with TRBD2 matching over 7 bases. The germline V gene has CDR1 DFQATT and CDR2 SNEGSKA (reference sequence). The V gene end was trimmed by 3 bases and the J gene end by 3 bases; junction bases not matched to a gene: 7. There are 14 residues in the CDR3. The CDR3 DNA reads TGCAGTGCTAGCACCGGCCTAGCGGAAGAGACCCAGTACTTC. Its translation is CSASTGLAEETQYF.

The V call is TRBV5-1, the J call TRBJ2-1, with a weak D call TRBD2 (6 bases). From germline, CDR1 is SGHRS and CDR2 YFSETQ. The CDR3 covers 14 residues. The V gene lost 7 bases and the J gene lost 7 bases, with 18 bases spanning the gap. DNA of the CDR3: TGCGCCAGCCAGTCATTGGCGGGAAAAAATGAGCAGTTCTTC. Protein product: CASQSLAGKNEQFF.

This clonotype was picked up one time. The chain carries TRBV7-3 and TRBJ2-4, with 9 bases fitting TRBD2. J lost 6 bases, V lost 5 bases, and 11 bases had no gene match. CDR1 is SGHTA and CDR2 is FQGTGA in the germline V gene. This CDR3 region has 16 residues. The CDR3 loop reads CASSQEAGGLGNIQYF. The CDR3, as DNA: TGTGCCAGCAGCCAGGAAGCGGGGGGTTTGGGAAACATTCAGTACTTC.

On this clonotype itself: A much more abundant neighbour one base away suggests this may be a read error. This chain connects TRBV4-1 to TRBJ1-1; no definite D call. Germline V CDR1 and CDR2: MGHRA, YSYEKL. This CDR3 region has 15 residues. V was pared by 0 bases and J by 6 bases, with 14 bases between. CDR3 protein: CASSQDEQRPAEAFF. The CDR3 nucleotides read TGCGCCAGCAGCCAAGATGAACAGCGACCGGCTGAAGCTTTCTTT.

This rearrangement joins TRBV14 to TRBJ2-1; perhaps TRBD2 as D (7 bases). The length of the CDR3 is 16 residues. Germline V CDR1 and CDR2: SGHDN, FVKESK. Trimming removed 0 bases from V and 8 bases from J, with 17 bases in between. Here the CDR3 reads CASSQESAGARDEQFF. The CDR3 DNA follows: TGTGCCAGCAGCCAAGAATCGGCGGGGGCTAGGGATGAGCAGTTCTTC. The full variable domain, with the rest looked up from reference TRBV14 and TRBJ2-1, is EAGVTQFPSHSVIEKGQTVTLRCDPISGHDNLYWYRRVMGKEIKFLLHFVKESKQDESGMPNNRFLAERTGGTYSTLKVQPAELEDSGVYFCASSQESAGARDEQFFGPGTRLTVL.

With regard to this clonotype: Germline and junction disagree at one end, which may indicate a read error. This chain uses TRBV12-3 or TRBV12-4 with TRBJ2-3; D is unclear. The CDR3 runs to 16 residues. CDR3 nucleotide sequence: TGTGCCAGAAGTTTTGGTACGAACGGCCTCACAGATACGCAGTATTTT. It encodes CARSFGTNGLTDTQYF.